What follows are 9 T cell receptor beta chains derived from one specimen sequenced in a study of T cells in Graves' hyperthyroidism and ophthalmopathy. TCR beta CDR3 regions were amplified from RNA. The TCR CDR3 first-round RT-PCR relied on the HTBI primer set. TCRdb processed the multiplex PCR reads anew with MiXCR; each CDR3 protein has one entry. Of 480,000 or so distinct CDR3 sequences in the sample, approximately 15% were seen once. The sample comprised blood. All receptors derive from a woman between 18 and 30 years old with Graves' hyperthyroidism.

The DNA of the CDR3 is TGCAGTGCTAGAGATCGGGGACAGGGGGATTTTCTAGAGCAGTTCTTC. Its translation is CSARDRGQGDFLEQFF. The rearrangement links TRBV20-1 to TRBJ2-1; 11 nucleotides agree with TRBD1. Germline CDR1 is DFQATT and CDR2 is SNEGSKA (reference sequence). With 0 bases clipped from V and 10 bases from J, the junction kept 11 bases outside the gene matches. This CDR3 spans 16 amino acids.

The chain combines TRBV11-2 with TRBJ1-4, with TRBD1 identical over 7 bases. The CDR3 extends over 14 amino acids. Germline V lookup: CDR1 SGHAT, CDR2 FQNNGV. The V and J ends lost 5 bases and 11 bases, in that order; junction bases with no gene match: 11. CDR3 sequence reads: CASSPGGQYGKLFF. The CDR3 DNA follows: TGTGCCAGCAGCCCGGGGGGACAGTACGGCAAACTGTTTTTT.

This clonotype has ten or more counts. CDR3 DNA: TGTGCCAGCAGCTTTGACTACCCCTACGAGCAGTACTTC. Protein sequence: CASSFDYPYEQYF. The chain has TRBV5-5 and TRBJ2-7, with a tentative D call TRBD2 (5 bases). The V gene lost 2 bases and the J gene lost 2 bases, with 8 bases spanning the gap. Germline V gene data show CDR1 as SGHKS and CDR2 as YYEKEE (reference sequence). This CDR3 is 13 amino acids long.

V gene TRBV30 combines with J gene TRBJ2-5; the D call may be TRBD1 or TRBD2 (6 bases each). The CDR3 extends over 13 amino acids. Germline CDR1 and CDR2: GTSNPN and SVGIG (reference sequence). The CDR3 loop is CAFSLGGGETQYF. CDR3 sequence (DNA): TGTGCGTTCTCGCTCGGGGGCGGGGAGACCCAGTACTTC.

This clonotype was counted only a few times. This chain joins TRBV6-1 and TRBJ2-7; tentative D call: TRBD2 (6 bases). Germline V CDR1 and CDR2: MNHNS, SASEGT. The CDR3 is made up of 13 amino acids. V gave up 2 bases and J gave up 7 bases, with 12 bases separating them. In DNA, the CDR3 is TGTGCCAGCAGTGAACTAGGGGCGGGGGAGCAGTACGTC. Translation: CASSELGAGEQYV.

This clonotype was picked up many times. This chain links TRBV11-2 with TRBJ2-7; no reliable D call. This CDR3 has 14 amino acids. Germline CDR1 SGHAT, CDR2 FQNNGV. V was clipped by 3 bases and J by 7 bases, with 16 bases between them. The DNA for the CDR3 is TGTGCCAGCAGCTTGGTTCTAGATTCGAAGGAGCAGTACTTC. It encodes CASSLVLDSKEQYF.

About this clonotype itself: At one end the junction does not follow the germline gene, possibly because of a read error. This sequence joins TRBV5-1 and TRBJ1-3, with a tentative D call TRBD1 (5 bases). Germline CDR1 is SGHRS and CDR2 is YFSETQ. The CDR3 is 15 amino acids. This chain's CDR3 is CASSHGRDSGNNIYF. The CDR3 DNA follows: TGCGCCAGCAGTCATGGACGGGACTCTGGAAACAACATATATTTT.

The sample holds a few counts of this clonotype. The chain links TRBV3-1 to TRBJ2-7; D not resolved. The CDR3 runs 12 residues. Trimming took off 2 bases at V and 5 bases at J, with 7 bases between the two ends. The V gene's germline CDR1 is LGHDT and CDR2 YNNKEL (reference sequence). CDR3 sequence (DNA): TGTGCCAGCAGCCAACACACCGACGAGCAGTACTTC. Translating gives CASSQHTDEQYF.

This clonotype came up a few times. The gene calls are TRBV7-8 and TRBJ1-6, with D perhaps TRBD1 (5 bases). Germline CDR1 and CDR2: SGHVS and FQNEAQ. The ends were cut back, 5 bases at V and 13 bases at J, with 21 bases in the middle. The CDR3 loop spans 15 amino acids. CDR3 bases: TGTGCCAGCAGCCCACCCTCCTCCCTGGAGGGGCCCCTCCACTTT. Encoded protein: CASSPPSSLEGPLHF.